The rows below give T cell receptor beta chains drawn from one sample of a study of CD8+ T cells in alopecia areata. Sequenced by immunoSEQ multiplex PCR; TCRdb stores in-frame clones only, minus some. The sample contains approximately 130,000 clones, around 50% of which appear only once. Sequenced: NKG2D-low CD8+ T cells sorted from blood. The receptors here all came from a human donor with alopecia areata. Both conserved end residues are part of each CDR3. The D gene is left open where the match is weak. Rows may omit the clone size; those that give it use once, few, many or a size class.

len: 15; d_gene: .; v_gene: TRBV28; abundance: many; j_gene: TRBJ2-2; CDR3nt: TGTGCCAGCAGTTTATGGGGGGCTAACACCGGGGAGCTGTTTTTT; CDR3aa: CASSLWGANTGELFF
len: 15; d_gene: .; v_gene: TRBV30; abundance: .; j_gene: TRBJ2-1; CDR3nt: TGTGCCTGGAGTCTAACCGGGACGGGAAACAATGAGCAGTTCTTC; CDR3aa: CAWSLTGTGNNEQFF
len: 12; d_gene: .; v_gene: TRBV29-1; abundance: few; j_gene: TRBJ2-5; CDR3nt: TGCAGCGTTGAAGGCGGTCAAGAGACCCAGTACTTC; CDR3aa: CSVEGGQETQYF
len: 16; d_gene: .; v_gene: TRBV2; abundance: .; j_gene: TRBJ2-6; CDR3nt: TGTGCCAGCAGGGTGACCTCTAGGTCAGGGGCCAACGTCCTGACTTTC; CDR3aa: CASRVTSRSGANVLTF
len: 12; d_gene: TRBD1; v_gene: TRBV6-5; abundance: .; j_gene: TRBJ2-1; CDR3nt: TGTGCCAGCAGTTACGGGGGACAGGAGCAGTTCTTC; CDR3aa: CASSYGGQEQFF
len: 15; d_gene: .; v_gene: TRBV30; abundance: .; j_gene: TRBJ1-1; CDR3nt: TGTGCCTGGACCCCGAGGGGGGGCGGTGACACTGAAGCTTTCTTT; CDR3aa: CAWTPRGGGDTEAFF
len: 15; d_gene: .; v_gene: TRBV6-5; abundance: .; j_gene: TRBJ2-6; CDR3nt: TGTGCCAGCACTCCACCGGCGCTCGGGGCCAACGTCCTGACTTTC; CDR3aa: CASTPPALGANVLTF
len: 11; d_gene: TRBD1; v_gene: TRBV6-6; abundance: .; j_gene: TRBJ1-2; CDR3nt: TGTGCCAGTCGGACAGGCGATGGCTACACCTTC; CDR3aa: CASRTGDGYTF
len: 12; d_gene: .; v_gene: TRBV29-1; abundance: .; j_gene: TRBJ1-2; CDR3nt: TGCAGCGTAGCTACAGGGTCCTATGGCTACACCTTC; CDR3aa: CSVATGSYGYTF
len: 11; d_gene: .; v_gene: TRBV5-6; abundance: .; j_gene: TRBJ2-2; CDR3nt: TGTGCCAGCAGCCACTACGGGGAGCTGTTTTTT; CDR3aa: CASSHYGELFF
len: 11; d_gene: .; v_gene: TRBV27; abundance: .; j_gene: TRBJ2-7; CDR3nt: TGTGCCAGCTCCTTTGGAGCCGAGCAGTACTTC; CDR3aa: CASSFGAEQYF
len: 15; d_gene: TRBD1; v_gene: TRBV29-1; abundance: .; j_gene: TRBJ2-7; CDR3nt: TGCAGCGTTGAAGGGGAAAAAGGGGGCGCCTACGAGCAGTACTTC; CDR3aa: CSVEGEKGGAYEQYF
len: 14; d_gene: .; v_gene: TRBV29-1; abundance: .; j_gene: TRBJ2-1; CDR3nt: TGCAGCGTTCTACTCCCTATGAGGACCAATGAGCAGTTCTTC; CDR3aa: CSVLLPMRTNEQFF
len: 15; d_gene: TRBD2; v_gene: TRBV9; abundance: few; j_gene: TRBJ2-1; CDR3nt: TGTGCCAGCAGCGGCACTAGCGGGAGAAACAATGAGCAGTTCTTC; CDR3aa: CASSGTSGRNNEQFF
len: 15; d_gene: .; v_gene: TRBV29-1; abundance: once; j_gene: TRBJ2-1; CDR3nt: TGCAGCGTTGAAGAGTGGGTGGCAAGTGACAATGAGCAGTTCTTC; CDR3aa: CSVEEWVASDNEQFF
len: 13; d_gene: .; v_gene: TRBV4-1; abundance: .; j_gene: TRBJ1-6; CDR3nt: TGCGCCAGCGGCCAAGATGGCGGCTCACCCCTCCACTTT; CDR3aa: CASGQDGGSPLHF
len: 13; d_gene: TRBD2; v_gene: TRBV29-1; abundance: .; j_gene: TRBJ2-7; CDR3nt: TGCAGCGTTGGACTAGCGGGCGACTACGAGCAGTACTTC; CDR3aa: CSVGLAGDYEQYF
len: 11; d_gene: .; v_gene: TRBV29-1; abundance: .; j_gene: TRBJ2-1; CDR3nt: TGCAGCGTTGAGGCAGCAGGTGAGCAGTTCTTC; CDR3aa: CSVEAAGEQFF
len: 12; d_gene: .; v_gene: TRBV4-1; abundance: once; j_gene: TRBJ2-5; CDR3nt: TGCGCCAGCAGCCAAGGGTTGGAGACCCAGTACTTC; CDR3aa: CASSQGLETQYF
len: 13; d_gene: .; v_gene: TRBV29-1; abundance: few; j_gene: TRBJ2-1; CDR3nt: TGCAGCGCCACAAACACTAATTACAATGAGCAGTTCTTC; CDR3aa: CSATNTNYNEQFF
len: 16; d_gene: TRBD1; v_gene: TRBV7-9; abundance: .; j_gene: TRBJ2-3; CDR3nt: TGTGCCAGCAGCAACCCGGGACAGACTAGCACAGATACGCAGTATTTT; CDR3aa: CASSNPGQTSTDTQYF
len: 12; d_gene: .; v_gene: TRBV30; abundance: .; j_gene: TRBJ2-5; CDR3nt: TGTGCCTGGAGTGGAAACCAAGAGACCCAGTACTTC; CDR3aa: CAWSGNQETQYF
len: 13; d_gene: .; v_gene: TRBV5-6; abundance: .; j_gene: TRBJ2-7; CDR3nt: TGTGCCAGCAGCTGGGGGACTGTCTACGAGCAGTACTTC; CDR3aa: CASSWGTVYEQYF
len: 13; d_gene: .; v_gene: TRBV7-9; abundance: .; j_gene: TRBJ2-7; CDR3nt: TGTGCCAGCAGCTCTCCCGGTTTCGACGAGCAGTACTTC; CDR3aa: CASSSPGFDEQYF
len: 13; d_gene: .; v_gene: TRBV2; abundance: few; j_gene: TRBJ1-1; CDR3nt: TGTGCCAGCAGTGAAGGGGGAGGAACTGAAGCTTTCTTT; CDR3aa: CASSEGGGTEAFF
len: 15; d_gene: .; v_gene: TRBV29-1; abundance: .; j_gene: TRBJ2-6; CDR3nt: TGCAGCGTTGAAGAGTGGTTCGCAGGTGGGAACGTCCTGACTTTC; CDR3aa: CSVEEWFAGGNVLTF
len: 15; d_gene: TRBD1; v_gene: TRBV28; abundance: .; j_gene: TRBJ1-5; CDR3nt: TGTGCCAGCAGCCTTACAGGGGTGAGCAATCAGCCCCAGCATTTT; CDR3aa: CASSLTGVSNQPQHF
len: 13; d_gene: TRBD1; v_gene: TRBV29-1; abundance: .; j_gene: TRBJ1-2; CDR3nt: TGCAGCGCTCCGACAGGGGAGAACTATGGCTACACCTTC; CDR3aa: CSAPTGENYGYTF
len: 12; d_gene: .; v_gene: TRBV29-1; abundance: .; j_gene: TRBJ2-7; CDR3nt: TGCAGCGTTGAAGTGGAAAGGCACGAGCAGTACTTC; CDR3aa: CSVEVERHEQYF
len: 9; d_gene: .; v_gene: TRBV21-1; abundance: .; j_gene: TRBJ2-1; CDR3nt: TGTGCCATGGGCCATGAGCAGTTCTTC; CDR3aa: CAMGHEQFF
len: 11; d_gene: .; v_gene: TRBV2; abundance: .; j_gene: TRBJ1-2; CDR3nt: TGTGCCAGCCAGGGGAATAATGGCTACACCTTC; CDR3aa: CASQGNNGYTF
len: 11; d_gene: .; v_gene: TRBV30; abundance: .; j_gene: TRBJ1-1; CDR3nt: TGTGCCTGGAAATGGACCACTGAAGCTTTCTTT; CDR3aa: CAWKWTTEAFF
len: 13; d_gene: TRBD2; v_gene: TRBV28; abundance: few; j_gene: TRBJ2-5; CDR3nt: TGTGCCACCACGGCCGGGGGGGGAGAGACCCAGTACTTC; CDR3aa: CATTAGGGETQYF